The table lists the clone carrying this T cell receptor (beta chain) with a count of one. Antigen specificity is unknown. These data come from a study of cytomegalovirus exposure and HLA in healthy donors. Study-wide results and caveats: Some highly shared sequence variants likely arose as a pipeline artifact.

Germline V CDR1 and CDR2: SGHRS, YFSETQ. V was pared by 2 bases and J by 4 bases, with 11 bases of the junction left unmatched. CDR3 size: 16 residues. Use of 60 Vbeta and 13 Jbeta primers characterized the PCR. Sequencing used immunoSEQ multiplex PCR; TCRdb keeps in-frame clones, though not all of them. Of about 68,000 clones listed, approximately 80% are singletons. This TCR derives from a human donor in good health. The chain has TRBV5-1 and TRBJ2-7; 8 positions match TRBD2. Source material: PBMCs. For the CDR3, the DNA is TGCGCCAGCAGCTTAGATAGCGGGGCTGTCTCGTACGAGCAGTACTTC. Residues: CASSLDSGAVSYEQYF.